This TCR beta chain is from a study of CD8 T cells in ankylosing spondylitis (dated by TCRdb to the late 2010s). For the wider study: The study profiled T cell receptor beta repertoires in healthy donors and ankylosing spondylitis patients to find disease-linked TCR variants. The full study cohort was made up of approximately 27 ankylosing spondylitis patients and 108 healthy donors. Peripheral blood was sampled, and synovial fluid was additionally collected from ankylosing spondylitis patients. Broad study findings and their caveats: Some motif variants had previously been reported in the synovial fluid and blood of reactive arthritis patients, which suggests shared mechanisms of disease initiation. Blood from ankylosing spondylitis patients appeared to be characterized by a TCR beta motif composed of under 10 highly homologous amino acid variants. The disease-linked clones had a CD8+ phenotype and were found at relatively low frequencies in peripheral blood. The disease-linked clones were reported as significantly enriched in matched synovial fluid samples from ankylosing spondylitis patients.

Reading from cysteine to phenylalanine, the CDR3 counts 13 amino acids. CDR3 DNA is the only sequence kept; it has 39 bases, read in frame from the first base. CDR1 SGHVS and CDR2 FQNEAQ are derived from the germline V gene. The junction shows trimming of 2 bases on V and 12 bases on J, and the gene matches do not reach 4 bases of it. This clonotype was seen a few times. The target of this receptor is not known. Base qualities are not provided; no much larger clone lies one nucleotide away. The reads were generated on an Illumina HiSeq 2500. Quantitative 5'-RACE with molecular barcodes was used to prepare TCR beta libraries. The source study handled its data this way. Disease-linked TCR variants were identified with a new computational method built on a probabilistic model of VDJ rearrangement. TCRdb handled the public reads itself, with Q25 trimming in fastp and clone calling in MiXCR, and kept productive beta chains. Entries are consolidated by CDR3 protein sequence, retaining the most common genes and DNA. These V and J calls rely on TCRdb rather than the paper's analysis. A total of roughly 280,000 distinct CDR3 sequences appear in this sample, 15% to 20% of them only once. In total, the top ten clones hold less than 9% of the sample.

The rearrangement combines TRBV7-8 with TRBJ2-1, and 10 junctional nucleotides match TRBD1. The sample comprised blood, either unsorted or a sorted T cell fraction (not recorded which). This TCR was recovered from a male donor with ankylosing spondylitis or in good health (not recorded which). In nucleotides, the sequence is TGTGCCAGCAGCTTATTGGGGACAGGGGTGCAGTTCTTC. Its coded protein is CASSLLGTGVQFF.